This is a list of T cell receptor beta chains from one sample in a study of CD8+ T cells in alopecia areata. TCRdb's table, derived via immunoSEQ multiplex PCR, lists solely in-frame clones and lacks some. The repertoire holds more than 200,000 clones, with under 70% as singletons. The sample was CD4+ T cells sorted from blood, taken around week 46, from a patient treated with tofacitinib. Source of these receptors: a human donor with alopecia areata. CDR3s include the opening cysteine and the closing phenylalanine or tryptophan. A D gene is named only where the DNA matches it firmly. The size field is filled for only some rows; it gives once, few, many or a size class.

CDR3 DNA	CDR3 protein	V gene	D gene	clone size	J gene
TGTGCCAGCAGCCGTCTGGAGCAGTACTTC	CASSRLEQYF	TRBV7-3	NA	NA	TRBJ2-7
TGTGCCAGCAGAGGAGGGGGCGGAAAGAATTCACCCCTCCACTTT	CASRGGGGKNSPLHF	TRBV6-5	TRBD1	once	TRBJ1-6
TGCAGCGTTGATGGCTATGGCTACACCTTC	CSVDGYGYTF	TRBV29-1	NA	NA	TRBJ1-2
TGTGCCAGTAGTATATGGGGCAGCCCTCAGCCCCAGCATTTT	CASSIWGSPQPQHF	TRBV19	NA	NA	TRBJ1-5
TGCAGCGTTGATACCCCGGGACGCTCCTACGAGCAGTACTTC	CSVDTPGRSYEQYF	TRBV29-1	NA	NA	TRBJ2-7
TGTGCCAGCAGCTTAGGTCCATCTAACTATGGCTACACCTTC	CASSLGPSNYGYTF	TRBV7-8	NA	NA	TRBJ1-2
TGCAGCGTTGTTACGGGGACTGAAGCTTTCTTT	CSVVTGTEAFF	TRBV29-1	NA	NA	TRBJ1-1
TGTGCCCTCGCGAGCTCTGGGGCCAACGTCCTGACTTTC	CALASSGANVLTF	TRBV30	NA	NA	TRBJ2-6
TGCAGTGCTGCCATGTCCTACGAGCAGTACTTC	CSAAMSYEQYF	TRBV20-1	NA	NA	TRBJ2-7
TGTGCCAGCAGCTTAGTAGGGGTGGTAGGCTACACCTTC	CASSLVGVVGYTF	TRBV7-2	NA	NA	TRBJ1-2
TGTGCCAGCACCGACACGGGGGGCGGCTATGGCTACACCTTC	CASTDTGGGYGYTF	TRBV6-5	NA	many	TRBJ1-2
TGCAGCGTTGTTCTATGGGTGGGGGTCGAAGCTTTCTTT	CSVVLWVGVEAFF	TRBV29-1	NA	NA	TRBJ1-1
TGTGCCAGCAGTTACTCCGACGGTGCCAATCAGCCCCAGCATTTT	CASSYSDGANQPQHF	TRBV6-5	NA	NA	TRBJ1-5
TGTGCCTGGAGTACCGGGACACCTTATTCACCCCTCCACTTT	CAWSTGTPYSPLHF	TRBV30	NA	few	TRBJ1-6
TGTGCCTGGGCTCCGAAGCAGATAGTACCCTATGGCTACACCTTC	CAWAPKQIVPYGYTF	TRBV30	NA	NA	TRBJ1-2
TGCAGCGTTGTATCTGGGGGGACAGATACGCAGTATTTT	CSVVSGGTDTQYF	TRBV29-1	NA	NA	TRBJ2-3
TGCGCCAGCAGCCAAGCAGCTGCCAAGAGCTCCTATAATTCACCCCTCCACTTT	CASSQAAAKSSYNSPLHF	TRBV4-3	NA	NA	TRBJ1-6
TGTGACTGGGGGTACGAGCAGTACTTC	CDWGYEQYF	TRBV9	NA	NA	TRBJ2-7
TGTGCGGGTTCCGGGGCCAACGTCCTGACTTTC	CAGSGANVLTF	TRBV30	NA	NA	TRBJ2-6
TGTGCCAGCAGCGAAGGGGCCGGTTTAGTAAAACTGTTTTTT	CASSEGAGLVKLFF	TRBV2	NA	NA	TRBJ1-4
TGCAGCGCTTCCCTGACAGGTCGCTATGGCTACACCTTC	CSASLTGRYGYTF	TRBV29-1	NA	few	TRBJ1-2
TGTGCCAGCAGCTTAGAGGACCGCGGGGGTGGCGAGCAGTACTTC	CASSLEDRGGGEQYF	TRBV7-6	TRBD2	NA	TRBJ2-7
TGTGCCAGCAGCTTAGTTAGAGACTCACCCCTCCACTTT	CASSLVRDSPLHF	TRBV7-2	NA	NA	TRBJ1-6
TGTGCCAGCAGCTTAACTGGGACAAGCACTGAAGCTTTCTTT	CASSLTGTSTEAFF	TRBV7-2	NA	few	TRBJ1-1
TGTGCCTGGAGTGTAATCACGACGCCTGAAAAACTGTTTTTT	CAWSVITTPEKLFF	TRBV30	NA	NA	TRBJ1-4
TGCGCCAGCAGTCGGCAGGGGGCGGTGGGAACTGAAGCTTTCTTT	CASSRQGAVGTEAFF	TRBV5-1	TRBD1	NA	TRBJ1-1
TGTGCCTGGGGAATGGTACCCACAGATACGCAGTATTTT	CAWGMVPTDTQYF	TRBV30	NA	NA	TRBJ2-3
TGTGCCAGCAGCCGACGAGACGAGGGAGCGAGGTATGGCTACACCTTC	CASSRRDEGARYGYTF	TRBV7-2	NA	NA	TRBJ1-2
TGTGCCAGCAGTTTAGAGGGGGCTGGCTTTAATTCACCCCTCCACTTT	CASSLEGAGFNSPLHF	TRBV27	TRBD1	few	TRBJ1-6
TGTGCCAGCAGCTTACAAACAGGGGACCCTGAAGCTTTCTTT	CASSLQTGDPEAFF	TRBV9	TRBD1	NA	TRBJ1-1
TGTGCCAGCAGTGAAGACGGGACAGGCCACACAGATACGCAGTATTTT	CASSEDGTGHTDTQYF	TRBV25-1	TRBD1	NA	TRBJ2-3
TGTGCCAGCTCAGAGGACGTATTACGCTACACCTTC	CASSEDVLRYTF	TRBV18	NA	few	TRBJ1-2
TGCGCCAGCAGCAGAGCAGGGAGGCTTGACACTGAAGCTTTCTTT	CASSRAGRLDTEAFF	TRBV5-1	NA	NA	TRBJ1-1
TGCAGCGTTGTGACAGGGGGCAAGGCTTTCTTT	CSVVTGGKAFF	TRBV29-1	TRBD1	NA	TRBJ1-1
TGTGCCAGCAGCAAACAGGGGTTTGATTCACCCCTCCACTTT	CASSKQGFDSPLHF	TRBV7-3	TRBD1	NA	TRBJ1-6
TGTGCCTGGACCGCTCGTAGGGCGAACACTGAAGCTTTCTTT	CAWTARRANTEAFF	TRBV30	NA	once	TRBJ1-1
TGTGCCAGCAGTCAACATACCGGGGAGCTGTTTTTT	CASSQHTGELFF	TRBV6-5	NA	NA	TRBJ2-2
TGTGCCAGCCACGGAGAGATCAATCAGCCCCAGCATTTT	CASHGEINQPQHF	TRBV6-1	NA	NA	TRBJ1-5
TGTGCCTGGAGTGTCACACAGGGGGCTCGGGAAAAACTGTTTTTT	CAWSVTQGAREKLFF	TRBV30	TRBD1	NA	TRBJ1-4
TGTGCCAGCAGCTTAGGTCAGGGTACCGATGAGCAGTTCTTC	CASSLGQGTDEQFF	TRBV7-2	NA	NA	TRBJ2-1
TGCAGCGTGCCGGGACCACAGTACGAGCAGTACTTC	CSVPGPQYEQYF	TRBV29-1	NA	NA	TRBJ2-7
TGCGCCAGCAGCCAAGATCCAGGGGGCCGGGACATTCAGTACTTC	CASSQDPGGRDIQYF	TRBV4-3	TRBD1	NA	TRBJ2-4
TGCAGCGTTTTGGGGACTAGCGGGAATCCAAACCCCTACGAGCAGTACTTC	CSVLGTSGNPNPYEQYF	TRBV29-1	TRBD2	once	TRBJ2-7
TGTGCCAGCTCGGCAGGAGACGAGCAGTACTTC	CASSAGDEQYF	TRBV18	NA	NA	TRBJ2-7
TGTGCCAGCAGCTTAGACAGGGGCACCGGGGAGCTGTTTTTT	CASSLDRGTGELFF	TRBV7-7	TRBD1	NA	TRBJ2-2
TGTGCCACTTCACTTACGGCCACTGAAGCTTTCTTT	CATSLTATEAFF	TRBV28	NA	once	TRBJ1-1